These T cell receptor beta chains were read from a single sample in a study of low-dose radiotherapy and immunotherapy resistance in tumors. TCRdb used MiXCR to reprocess the reads, holding one entry per CDR3 protein. This sample has about 89,000 distinct CDR3 sequences, with 9% to 9.5% found just once. Sequencing was performed on PBMCs, taken before treatment. All receptors come from a male donor with prostate cancer. Both conserved end residues are part of each CDR3. The order of the fields is CDR3 length, V gene, D gene, clone size, J gene, CDR3 protein, CDR3 DNA. The D gene is left open where the match is weak. Clone sizes are given selectively: once, few, many, or a class where the clone is expanded.

>15|TRBV28|TRBD1|few|TRBJ1-5
CASSRRDRAVKPQHF
TGTGCCAGCAGTCGCCGGGACAGGGCAGTCAAGCCCCAGCATTTT
>14|TRBV14|NA|many|TRBJ2-7
CASSQGERVSEQYF
TGTGCCAGCAGCCAAGGAGAAAGGGTCAGCGAGCAGTACTTC
>14|TRBV9|TRBD2|many|TRBJ2-7
CASSVGTNSYEQYF
TGTGCCAGCAGCGTTGGGACTAACTCCTACGAGCAGTACTTC
>21|TRBV7-9|TRBD2|many|TRBJ2-5
CASSSGRLAGGPKVWWGTQYF
TGTGCCAGCAGCTCGGGAAGACTAGCGGGAGGGCCGAAGGTTTGGTGGGGGACCCAGTACTTC
>14|TRBV20-1|NA|many|TRBJ2-5
CSATQGGRQETQYF
TGCAGTGCTACCCAGGGGGGACGCCAAGAGACCCAGTACTTC
>15|TRBV20-1|TRBD2|NA|TRBJ2-7
CSARPLAGGTYEQYF
TGCAGTGCTAGACCCCTAGCGGGAGGCACCTACGAGCAGTACTTC
>16|TRBV28|TRBD1|few|TRBJ2-3
CASSSLWTGATDTQYF
TGTGCCAGCAGTAGCCTATGGACAGGGGCGACAGATACGCAGTATTTT
>13|TRBV12-3/TRBV12-4|NA|many|TRBJ1-1
CASSLDAGTEAFF
TGTGCCAGCAGTTTAGACGCGGGCACTGAAGCTTTCTTT
>14|TRBV6-2/TRBV6-3|NA|many|TRBJ1-1
CASRTGTLNTEAFF
TGTGCCAGCAGAACCGGGACTCTGAACACTGAAGCTTTCTTT
>15|TRBV28|NA|many|TRBJ1-1
CASSPAGGGDTEAFF
TGTGCCAGCAGCCCCGCGGGTGGAGGGGACACTGAAGCTTTCTTT
>16|TRBV11-3|NA|many|TRBJ2-1
CASSLDGVRSYNEQFF
TGTGCCAGCAGCTTAGACGGGGTACGCTCCTACAATGAGCAGTTCTTC
>16|TRBV4-1|NA|many|TRBJ2-5
CASSQAVGGRQETQYF
TGCGCCAGCAGCCAAGCGGTCGGCGGCAGGCAAGAGACCCAGTACTTC
>17|TRBV6-5|TRBD2|NA|TRBJ2-1
CASSYARLAGTYNEQFF
TGTGCCAGCAGTTACGCCAGACTAGCGGGAACCTACAATGAGCAGTTCTTC
>17|TRBV29-1|TRBD1|many|TRBJ1-3
CSVAEGQGVLSGNTIYF
TGCAGCGTTGCCGAGGGGCAGGGGGTTCTCTCTGGAAACACCATATATTTT
>13|TRBV7-9|NA|NA|TRBJ2-7
CASSLEGVGEQYF
TGTGCCAGCAGCTTAGAGGGGGTCGGCGAGCAGTACTTC
>16|TRBV9|NA|many|TRBJ2-5
CASSAPNRDGQETQYF
TGTGCCAGCAGCGCACCAAACCGGGACGGCCAAGAGACCCAGTACTTC
>14|TRBV20-1|TRBD2|many|TRBJ2-1
CSASSAGAYNEQFF
TGCAGTGCTAGTTCTGCGGGAGCCTACAATGAGCAGTTCTTC
>13|TRBV4-3|NA|NA|TRBJ1-5
CASSQERNQPQHF
TGCGCCAGCAGCCAAGAGAGGAATCAGCCCCAGCATTTT
>16|TRBV20-1|TRBD1|many|TRBJ1-5
CSAKPGQGLVNQPQHF
TGCAGTGCGAAACCGGGACAGGGGTTGGTAAATCAGCCCCAGCATTTT
>11|TRBV5-1|NA|many|TRBJ1-4
CASSSGEKLFF
TGCGCCAGCAGCTCCGGTGAAAAACTGTTTTTT
>12|TRBV6-5|NA|many|TRBJ2-7
CASRATRYEQYF
TGTGCCAGCAGGGCCACACGCTACGAGCAGTACTTC
>14|TRBV7-2|NA|many|TRBJ2-2
CASTLRAYTGELFF
TGTGCCAGCACCCTCCGGGCTTACACCGGGGAGCTGTTTTTT
>17|TRBV20-1|TRBD2|many|TRBJ2-3
CSARITSGRLGTDTQYF
TGCAGTGCTAGAATAACTAGCGGGAGACTCGGCACAGATACGCAGTATTTT
>16|TRBV3-1|TRBD2|many|TRBJ2-3
CASSPGTSGGTDTQYF
TGTGCCAGCAGCCCCGGGACTAGCGGGGGCACAGATACGCAGTATTTT
>14|TRBV28|NA|many|TRBJ1-2
CASRSTTVNYGYTF
TGTGCCAGCAGGTCCACGACAGTTAACTATGGCTACACCTTC
>13|TRBV19|NA|many|TRBJ2-7
CASSPRGGNEQYF
TGTGCCAGTAGTCCACGGGGCGGCAACGAGCAGTACTTC
>12|TRBV6-2/TRBV6-3|NA|many|TRBJ2-7
CASKPPNYEQYF
TGTGCCAGCAAGCCGCCTAACTACGAGCAGTACTTC
>16|TRBV5-1|TRBD1|many|TRBJ2-1
CASSSAGTGAFNEQFF
TGCGCCAGCAGCTCCGCCGGGACAGGGGCTTTCAATGAGCAGTTCTTC
>12|TRBV29-1|NA|many|TRBJ2-3
CSVAGDIDTQYF
TGCAGCGTAGCAGGGGATATAGATACGCAGTATTTT
>14|TRBV6-2/TRBV6-3|TRBD2|many|TRBJ2-1
CASRGTNSYNEQFF
TGTGCCAGCAGGGGGACTAACTCCTACAATGAGCAGTTCTTC
>14|TRBV20-1|NA|many|TRBJ2-3
CSARDLLWADTQYF
TGCAGTGCTAGAGATCTTCTGTGGGCGGATACGCAGTATTTT
>15|TRBV3-1|TRBD2|many|TRBJ2-1
CASSLGGLAGHEQFF
TGTGCCAGCAGCCTTGGGGGACTAGCGGGTCATGAGCAGTTCTTC
>17|TRBV6-1|TRBD2|NA|TRBJ2-1
CASSISGTSGMNNEQFF
TGTGCCAGCAGTATATCCGGGACTAGCGGGATGAACAATGAGCAGTTCTTC
>13|TRBV7-2|NA|many|TRBJ2-7
CASSPVDSYEQYF
TGTGCCAGCAGCCCGGTAGACTCCTACGAGCAGTACTTC
>16|TRBV11-2|TRBD2|many|TRBJ2-1
CASSPLVPGGRNEQFF
TGTGCCAGCAGCCCTCTTGTACCGGGAGGGCGAAATGAGCAGTTCTTC
>13|TRBV18|NA|many|TRBJ2-3
CASSSGPPDTQYF
TGTGCCAGCTCATCGGGACCGCCGGATACGCAGTATTTT
>15|TRBV18|NA|many|TRBJ2-1
CASSPGRAAYNEQFF
TGTGCCAGCTCACCAGGGCGGGCCGCCTACAATGAGCAGTTCTTC
>17|TRBV13|TRBD2|many|TRBJ2-2
CASSGGRLAGGTGELFF
TGCGCCAGCAGCGGGGGCCGACTAGCGGGAGGCACCGGGGAGCTGTTTTTT
>13|TRBV7-9|NA|many|TRBJ2-1
CASSFTAYNEQFF
TGTGCCAGCAGCTTCACAGCGTACAATGAGCAGTTCTTC